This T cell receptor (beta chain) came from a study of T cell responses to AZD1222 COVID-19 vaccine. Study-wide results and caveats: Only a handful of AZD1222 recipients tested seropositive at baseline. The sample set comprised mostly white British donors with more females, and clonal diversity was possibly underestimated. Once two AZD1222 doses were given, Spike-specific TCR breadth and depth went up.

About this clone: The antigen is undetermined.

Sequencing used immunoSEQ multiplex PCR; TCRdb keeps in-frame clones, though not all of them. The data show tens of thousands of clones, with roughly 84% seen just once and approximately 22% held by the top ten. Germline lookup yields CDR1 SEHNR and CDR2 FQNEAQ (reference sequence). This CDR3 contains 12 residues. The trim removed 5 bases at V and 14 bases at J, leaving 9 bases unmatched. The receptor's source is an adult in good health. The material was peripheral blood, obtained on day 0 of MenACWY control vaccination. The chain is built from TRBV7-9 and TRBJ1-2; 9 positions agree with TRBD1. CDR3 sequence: CASSPRTGVYTF. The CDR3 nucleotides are TGTGCCAGCAGCCCCCGGACAGGGGTTTATACCTTC.